This T cell receptor beta chain was found in a study of T cell repertoires in cytomegalovirus infection. Across the study: A matching HLA type, together with CMV infection, was signaled by public TCR beta signatures.

Trimming removed 7 bases at V and 2 bases at J, with 20 bases between. The CDR3 loop spans 16 amino acids. Germline V gene sequence: CDR1 MNHEY, CDR2 SVGAGI. This clonotype was seen only a few times. Its target is not known. TCRdb passed the reads through MiXCR, listing each CDR3 protein once. Altogether around 310,000 distinct CDR3 sequences are present, around 29% being singletons, with the ten largest covering around 20%. Sample: cultured PBMCs, taken from culture after CMV antigen stimulation. The source is a human donor in good health (CMV status not recorded). Some clones in this sample may be carry-over from other donors' samples. The chain uses TRBV6-5 and TRBJ2-5; either TRBD1 or TRBD2 may supply D (5 bases each). For the CDR3, the DNA is TGTGCCAGCAAACCCGACAGAGGGGTACTTCAAGAGACCCAGTACTTC. Protein sequence: CASKPDRGVLQETQYF.